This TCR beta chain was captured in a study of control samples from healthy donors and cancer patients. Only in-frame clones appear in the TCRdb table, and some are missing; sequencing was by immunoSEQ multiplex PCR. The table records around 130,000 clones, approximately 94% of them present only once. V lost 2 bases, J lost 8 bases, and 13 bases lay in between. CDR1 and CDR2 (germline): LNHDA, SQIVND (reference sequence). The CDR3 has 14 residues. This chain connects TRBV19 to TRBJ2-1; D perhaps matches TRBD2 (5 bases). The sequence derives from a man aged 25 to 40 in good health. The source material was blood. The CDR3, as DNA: TGTGCCAGTAGTATATCCGGACTCACCGATGAGCAGTTCTTC. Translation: CASSISGLTDEQFF.